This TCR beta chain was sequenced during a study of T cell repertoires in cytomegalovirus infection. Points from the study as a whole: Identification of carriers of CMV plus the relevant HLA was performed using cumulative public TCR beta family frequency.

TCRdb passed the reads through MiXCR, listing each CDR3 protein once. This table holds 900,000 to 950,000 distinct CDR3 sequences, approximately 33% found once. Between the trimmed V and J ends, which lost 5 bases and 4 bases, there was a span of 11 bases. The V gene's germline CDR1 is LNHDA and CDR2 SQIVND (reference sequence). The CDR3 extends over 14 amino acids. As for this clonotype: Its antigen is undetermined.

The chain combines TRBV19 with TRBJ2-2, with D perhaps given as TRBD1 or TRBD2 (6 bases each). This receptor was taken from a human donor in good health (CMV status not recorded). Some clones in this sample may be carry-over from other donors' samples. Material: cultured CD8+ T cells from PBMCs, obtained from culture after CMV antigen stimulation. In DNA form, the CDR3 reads TGTGCCAGTAGTGTACAGGGAGGCACCGGGGAGCTGTTTTTT. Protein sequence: CASSVQGGTGELFF.